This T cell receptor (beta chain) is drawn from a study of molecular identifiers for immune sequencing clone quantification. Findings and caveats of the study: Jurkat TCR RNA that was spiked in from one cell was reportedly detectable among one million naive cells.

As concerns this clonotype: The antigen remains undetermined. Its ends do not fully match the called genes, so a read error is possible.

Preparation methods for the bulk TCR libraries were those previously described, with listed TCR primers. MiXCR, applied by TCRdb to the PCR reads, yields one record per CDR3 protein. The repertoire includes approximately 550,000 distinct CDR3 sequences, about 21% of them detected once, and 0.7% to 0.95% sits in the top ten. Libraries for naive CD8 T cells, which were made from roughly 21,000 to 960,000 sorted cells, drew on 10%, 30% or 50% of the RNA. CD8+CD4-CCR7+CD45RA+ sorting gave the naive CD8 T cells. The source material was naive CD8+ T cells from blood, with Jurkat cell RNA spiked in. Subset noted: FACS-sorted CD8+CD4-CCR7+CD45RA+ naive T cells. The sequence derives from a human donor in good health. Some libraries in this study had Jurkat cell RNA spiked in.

CDR3 amino acids: CASSPFEAGGIGSTGGLFF. The CDR3 nucleotides are TGTGCCAGTAGCCCATTCGAAGCGGGGGGGATTGGAAGCACCGGGGGGCTGTTTTTT. The chain couples TRBV19 to TRBJ2-2, with TRBD2 identical over 10 bases. Per germline, CDR1 LNHDA and CDR2 SQIVND (reference sequence). This CDR3 comprises 19 residues.